The TCR beta chain described here comes from a study of shared clonotypes between healthy human individuals. Assay used: immunoSEQ multiplex PCR; TCRdb lists only in-frame clones, some missing. The sample holds about 2 million clones, about 95% seen once. CD45RO-negative, CCR7-positively selected cells formed the naive CD8 fraction, excluding terminally differentiated effector memory CD45RA+ cells. Healthy HIV-negative adults without recent acute infections or vaccinations served as donors. The CDR3 length is 15 residues. J gave up 8 bases and V 3 bases, and 7 bases lay outside the gene matches. Germline V gene sequence: CDR1 MNHEY, CDR2 SMNVEV (reference sequence).

The rearrangement uses TRBV27 and TRBJ2-1; TRBD2 aligns across 10 bases. This receptor was taken from a man between 18 and 35 years old in good health. The sequenced material came from naive CD8+ T cells sorted from blood. CDR3 sequence: CASSLLAGARDEQFF. The DNA for the CDR3 is TGTGCCAGCAGTTTGCTAGCGGGGGCTAGAGATGAGCAGTTCTTC.